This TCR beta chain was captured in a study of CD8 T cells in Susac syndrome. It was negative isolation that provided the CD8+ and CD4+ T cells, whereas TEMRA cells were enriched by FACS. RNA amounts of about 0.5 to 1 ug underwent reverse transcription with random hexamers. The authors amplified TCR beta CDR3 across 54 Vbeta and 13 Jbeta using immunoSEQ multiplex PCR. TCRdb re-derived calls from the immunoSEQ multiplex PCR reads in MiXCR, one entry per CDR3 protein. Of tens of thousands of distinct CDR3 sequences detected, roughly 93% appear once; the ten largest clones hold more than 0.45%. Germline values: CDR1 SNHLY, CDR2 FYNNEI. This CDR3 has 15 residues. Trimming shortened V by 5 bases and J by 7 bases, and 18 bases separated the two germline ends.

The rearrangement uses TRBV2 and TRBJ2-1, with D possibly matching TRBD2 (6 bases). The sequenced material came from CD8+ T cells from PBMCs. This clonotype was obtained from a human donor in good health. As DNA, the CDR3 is TGTGCCAGCAGTTGGACATGGGGGGAGCAGAATGAGCAGTTCTTC. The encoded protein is CASSWTWGEQNEQFF.